A selection of T cell receptor beta chains follows, all from one sample in a study of OX40 agonist ivuxolimab in advanced cancers. Profiling relied on immunoSEQ multiplex PCR, and the TCRdb table lists in-frame clones only, not all of them. Of more than 65,000 clones in the sample, 88% were seen once. The sequencing used CD4+ or CD8+ T cells sorted from blood, collected in a trial of the OX40 agonist ivuxolimab. All receptors derive from an adult with an advanced solid tumor such as melanoma, head and neck, liver or kidney cancer. Each CDR3 is given with its conserved first and last residue. The D gene is left open where the match is weak. Not every row has a clone size; where given, it reads once, few, many or a size class.

d_call | j_call | v_call | clone_size | cdr3_nt | cdr3_aa
TRBD2 | TRBJ2-7 | TRBV4-2 | . | TGTGCCAGCAGCCAAGTGGTTACTAGCGGGAGGGGGGAGCAGTACTTC | CASSQVVTSGRGEQYF
TRBD2 | TRBJ2-5 | TRBV2 | . | TGTGCCAGCAGTCTAATAGCGGGGGGGCAAGAGACCCAGTACTTC | CASSLIAGGQETQYF
. | TRBJ1-5 | TRBV11-3 | . | TGTGCCAGCAGCTTAGAACCGAATCAGCCCCAGCATTTT | CASSLEPNQPQHF
. | TRBJ1-5 | TRBV19 | . | TGTGCCAGTAGTGCCTTCAGATTTCACCAGCCCCAGCATTTT | CASSAFRFHQPQHF
. | TRBJ1-1 | TRBV18 | . | TGTGCCAGCTCCCCGGGGGCACCCGCCTTGAACACTGAAGCTTTCTTT | CASSPGAPALNTEAFF
. | TRBJ1-1 | TRBV5-1 | . | TGCGCCAGCAGCTCGCAGGGGCAGGGAAATGAAGCTTTCTTT | CASSSQGQGNEAFF
. | TRBJ2-3 | TRBV5-4 | . | TGTGCCAGCAGCTTGGGAGAGTTTCCCACAGATACGCAGTATTTT | CASSLGEFPTDTQYF
. | TRBJ2-7 | TRBV5-1 | . | TGCGCCAGCAGGGTTGCGCGGGCCTACGAGCAGTACTTC | CASRVARAYEQYF
. | TRBJ1-1 | TRBV28 | . | TGTGCCAGCAGTTTGCCCTGGGGGGGGAACACTGAAGCTTTCTTT | CASSLPWGGNTEAFF
. | TRBJ1-1 | TRBV6-4 | . | TGTGCCAGCAGTGAGCAGGGGATGAACACTGAAGCTTTCTTT | CASSEQGMNTEAFF
TRBD1 | TRBJ2-3 | TRBV18 | . | TGTGCCAGCTCACCACCGGGGCGGGACAGGGGGCTAACGCAGTATTTT | CASSPPGRDRGLTQYF
. | TRBJ1-1 | TRBV19 | . | TGTGCCAGTAGTATGATTTCCCCAGGGGACACTGAAGCTTTCTTT | CASSMISPGDTEAFF
. | TRBJ2-2 | TRBV7-2 | . | TGTGCCAGCAGCTTAGATGGTGCGGGGTTGGCCGGGGAGCTGTTTTTT | CASSLDGAGLAGELFF
. | TRBJ1-3 | TRBV5-6 | . | TGTGCCAGCAGCTTTCGTCCGGATCCCTACTCTGGAAACACCATATATTTT | CASSFRPDPYSGNTIYF
TRBD1 | TRBJ2-7 | TRBV4-1 | . | TGCGCCAGCAGCCGAACCGGACAGGCCCGCGGGTACGAGCAGTACTTC | CASSRTGQARGYEQYF
. | TRBJ2-3 | TRBV7-2 | . | TGTGCCAGCAGCTTACCGGGGACAGATACGCAGTATTTT | CASSLPGTDTQYF
. | TRBJ2-3 | TRBV7-2 | . | TGTGCCAGCAGCTTAGCCGGCCGCACAGATACGCAGTATTTT | CASSLAGRTDTQYF
. | TRBJ1-2 | TRBV13 | . | TGTGCCAGCAGCTCATCACAAGCTGCCTATGGCTACACCTTC | CASSSSQAAYGYTF
. | TRBJ2-7 | TRBV27 | . | TGTGCCAGCAGTTCCCCTAGGGATGGGTACGAGCAGTACTTC | CASSSPRDGYEQYF
. | TRBJ2-5 | TRBV6-1 | . | TGTGCCAGCACTCCCTCGGGCGAAGAGACCCAGTACTTC | CASTPSGEETQYF
TRBD1 | TRBJ2-3 | TRBV6-5 | . | TGTGCCAGCAGTAGACAGGGGCCTGATACGCAGTATTTT | CASSRQGPDTQYF
. | TRBJ1-4 | TRBV4-2 | . | TGTGCCAGCAGCCAAGGTATCGGGATCGGGGAAAAACTGTTTTTT | CASSQGIGIGEKLFF
. | TRBJ2-7 | TRBV7-2 | few | TGTGCCAGCAGCTTGTTCCAGGGGTTCGGAGAGCAGTACTTC | CASSLFQGFGEQYF